Shown below are 10 T cell receptor beta chains from a single sample sequenced in a study of T cell responses to AZD1222 COVID-19 vaccine. Clones were sequenced by immunoSEQ multiplex PCR, and TCRdb holds only the in-frame ones, with some missing. The data hold more than 100,000 clones, with 93% observed a single time. The sample consisted of peripheral blood, taken on day 0 of AZD1222 vaccination. These TCRs come from an adult in good health.

The CDR3 bases are TGTGCCAGCAGCCAAGATAGAGGGCTCCTTTTGAAGACCCAGTACTTC. Its protein product is CASSQDRGLLLKTQYF. This sequence joins TRBV3-1 (or the pseudogene TRBV3-2) and TRBJ2-5, with D maybe TRBD2 (5 bases). Germline V CDR1 and CDR2: LGHDT, YNNKEL (reference sequence). CDR3 length: 16 residues. The V end was cut by 0 bases, the J end by 6 bases, with 17 bases between.

The rearrangement uses TRBV5-4 and TRBJ1-6; the match to TRBD1 covers 9 bases. The CDR3 spans 14 residues. The V gene's germline CDR1 is SGHNT and CDR2 YYREEE (reference sequence). V shed 6 bases and J 7 bases; nucleotides not matched to a gene: 5. This CDR3 reads CASTRQGVNSPLHF. CDR3 coding DNA: TGTGCCAGCACCCGACAGGGGGTAAATTCACCCCTCCACTTT.

This CDR3 reads CASSSTSNYGYTF. The CDR3 DNA reads TGTGCCAGCAGCTCGACAAGTAACTATGGCTACACCTTC. The chain recombines TRBV11-1 with TRBJ1-2; D gene unclear. The CDR3 sequence is 13 residues long. The germline gives CDR1 SGHAT, CDR2 FQDESV (reference sequence). V was clipped by 4 bases and J by 1 base, with 7 bases between them.

The DNA for the CDR3 is TGTGCCAGCAGCCGGGGGTACCAGCCCCAGCATTTT. Translated: CASSRGYQPQHF. The chain recombines TRBV5-8 with TRBJ1-5; possibly TRBD1 for D (5 bases). Trimming pared 4 bases from V and 7 bases from J, leaving 9 bases between. The CDR3 spans 12 residues. Per the germline V gene, CDR1 is SGHTS and CDR2 is YDEGEE.

This chain joins TRBV28 and TRBJ1-4, with D unclear. The CDR3 totals 14 residues. The V gene lost 3 bases and the J gene lost 6 bases, with 11 bases spanning the gap. The V gene's germline CDR1 is MDHEN and CDR2 SYDVKM. The CDR3, as DNA: TGTGCCAGCAGTTTTGCGAGGGCTGATGAAAAACTGTTTTTT. It specifies CASSFARADEKLFF.

The genes are TRBV15 and TRBJ2-1, with D hard to call. V was clipped by 0 bases and J by 0 bases, with 6 bases between them. Germline loops: CDR1 LNHNV, CDR2 YYDKDF (reference sequence). This CDR3 contains 15 residues. CDR3 residues: CATSRDASSYNEQFF. The CDR3 bases are TGTGCCACCAGCAGAGACGCGAGCTCCTACAATGAGCAGTTCTTC.

The chain recombines TRBV18 with TRBJ2-3; possible D gene TRBD2, 5 bases. The germline V gene encodes CDR1 KGHSH and CDR2 LQKENI. The CDR3 loop spans 13 amino acids. The V end lost 3 bases, the J end lost 3 bases, and 7 bases lay between the germline ends. The CDR3 DNA follows: TGTGCCAGCTCACCGCCGGGGACAGATACGCAGTATTTT. Protein: CASSPPGTDTQYF.

This clone showed up just once. This rearrangement joins TRBV28 to TRBJ2-5; D remains ambiguous. V lost 4 bases and J lost 3, with 15 bases in between. This CDR3 is 15 amino acids long. In germline, CDR1 is MDHEN, CDR2 SYDVKM. CDR3 DNA sequence: TGTGCCAGCAGTTCGATCACCGCGATAGAAGAGACCCAGTACTTC. Translated: CASSSITAIEETQYF.

V gene TRBV30 combines with J gene TRBJ1-3, with D perhaps matching TRBD1 (5 bases). This CDR3 comprises 14 residues. Germline V lookup: CDR1 GTSNPN, CDR2 SVGIG (reference sequence). Deletions cut 4 bases from V and 0 bases from J, with 10 bases between. The CDR3 reads CAWNWDRSGNTIYF. The CDR3 nucleotides read TGTGCCTGGAATTGGGACCGCTCTGGAAACACCATATATTTT. Supplemented by reference TRBV30 and TRBJ1-3, the full variable domain reads SQTIHQWPATLVQPVGSPLSLECTVEGTSNPNLYWYRQAAGRGLQLLFYSVGIGQISSEVPQNLSASRPQDRQFILSSKKLLLSDSGFYLCAWNWDRSGNTIYFGEGSWLTVV.

A single count supports this clone. This sequence joins TRBV4-1 and TRBJ1-2; D is uncertain. V lost 6 bases and J lost 2, with 10 bases in between. Germline-derived CDR1 and CDR2 are MGHRA and YSYEKL. The CDR3 totals 13 residues. CDR3 coding DNA: TGCGCCAGCAGTCTGAACTCCAACTATGGCTACACCTTC. This translates into CASSLNSNYGYTF.